This T cell receptor beta chain comes out of a study of T cells in Graves' hyperthyroidism and ophthalmopathy. Using RNA transcripts as the source, TCR beta CDR3 regions were amplified. A first-round RT-PCR of the TCR CDR3 used the HTBI primer set. A single record per CDR3 protein comes from TCRdb applying MiXCR to the multiplex PCR reads. The sample has about 690,000 distinct CDR3 sequences; approximately 15% are singletons. The CDR3 is 15 residues long. Germline trimming cut 4 bases from V and 6 bases from J; bases unmatched to any gene: 8. From germline, CDR1 is SGHAT and CDR2 FQNNGV. Study findings and constraints: Also found in blood were most expanded thyroid clonotypes above 0.001.

Exclusion of a patient resulted from uncontrolled infection, other autoimmune disease, pregnancy or lactation. This clonotype was observed many times. The antigen remains unidentified. The source of this sequence is a man in his fifties or sixties with Graves' hyperthyroidism. The sample taken for sequencing was blood. The chain is built from TRBV11-2 and TRBJ2-1; 8 nucleotides match TRBD2. The CDR3 sequence: CASSYTGTRFNEQFF. In DNA form, the CDR3 reads TGTGCCAGCAGCTACACCGGGACTAGATTCAATGAGCAGTTCTTC.